The 8 T cell receptor beta chains presented below share a single source sample, sequenced in a study of T cells in Graves' hyperthyroidism and ophthalmopathy. RNA transcripts were the template for amplifying TCR beta CDR3 regions. When the TCR CDR3 underwent first-round RT-PCR, the HTBI primer set was used. TCRdb itself ran the multiplex PCR reads through MiXCR, one entry per CDR3 protein. The profile covers hundreds of thousands of distinct CDR3 sequences, with less than 25% appearing a single time and 34% taken by the ten largest. Sequenced: blood. These receptor sequences come from a man aged 25 to 40 with Graves' ophthalmopathy.

The genes are TRBV30 and TRBJ1-1; possibly TRBD1 for D (6 bases). Germline V CDR1 and CDR2: GTSNPN, SVGIG (reference sequence). The germline V and J ends were trimmed by 3 bases and 5 bases, with 19 bases remaining between them. The length of the CDR3 is 15 residues. The CDR3 DNA is TGTGCCTGGAGGGGGGACACCTGGGGGGGTACTGAAGCTTTCTTT. It translates to CAWRGDTWGGTEAFF.

This chain connects TRBV4-3 to TRBJ2-2; D perhaps matches TRBD2 (5 bases). Looked up from germline, CDR1 is LGHNA and CDR2 is YSLEER. Trimming removed 2 bases at V and 4 bases at J, with 17 bases between. This CDR3 contains 17 residues. CDR3 coding DNA: TGCGCCAGCAGCCAATTATTAGGGAGCATCGGCACCGGGGAGCTGTTTTTT. Translation gives CASSQLLGSIGTGELFF.

The chain employs TRBV7-9 and TRBJ2-7; a weak D match, TRBD2 (6 bases). The length of the CDR3 is 14 residues. Germline V gene data show CDR1 as SEHNR and CDR2 as FQNEAQ (reference sequence). V was clipped by 4 bases and J by 1 base, with 11 bases between them. The CDR3 nucleotides are TGTGCCAGCAGCTGGGGGGACTTATCCTACGAGCAGTACTTC. Residues: CASSWGDLSYEQYF.

The table lists this clonotype with many counts. This rearrangement joins TRBV6-2 or TRBV6-3 to TRBJ2-1; a weak D match, TRBD2 (6 bases). The CDR3 loop spans 15 amino acids. CDR1 is MNHEY, CDR2 SVGEGT, per germline. Trimming removed 4 bases at V and 4 bases at J, with 14 bases between. CDR3 coding DNA: TGTGCCAGCAGTTCCTTCGGGAGTGGGTACAATGAGCAGTTCTTC. Protein product: CASSSFGSGYNEQFF.

The CDR3 sequence: CASSIEQGYGYTF. CDR3 nucleotide sequence: TGTGCCAGTAGTATTGAACAGGGCTATGGCTACACCTTC. The V and J genes are TRBV19 and TRBJ1-2, with a tentative D call TRBD1 (6 bases). Germline V gene data show CDR1 as LNHDA and CDR2 as SQIVND (reference sequence). V dropped 3 bases and J dropped 4 bases, with 9 bases sitting between them. The CDR3 contains 13 residues.

The rearrangement links TRBV9 to TRBJ2-5, with no clear D. This CDR3 region has 10 residues. Germline-derived CDR1 and CDR2 are SGDLS and YYNGEE. Trimming stripped 10 bases from V and 4 bases from J, with 8 bases between. This chain's CDR3 is CAPRLETQYF. The DNA for the CDR3 is TGTGCCCCTCGATTAGAGACCCAGTACTTC.

The V call is TRBV28, the J call TRBJ1-3; 7 nucleotides match TRBD1. Germline loops: CDR1 MDHEN, CDR2 SYDVKM. The CDR3 runs to 16 residues. With V trimmed by 5 bases and J by 4 bases, 11 bases remained unmatched. The DNA for the CDR3 is TGTGCCAGCAGTACGGACAGGCTTTTAAGCGGAAACACCATATATTTT. Encoded protein: CASSTDRLLSGNTIYF.

The sample holds many counts of this clonotype. J is TRBJ2-3 and V is TRBV6-1; 11 bases align to TRBD2. Germline trimming cut 5 bases from V and 3 bases from J; bases unmatched to any gene: 10. The germline V gene has CDR1 MNHNS and CDR2 SASEGT. The CDR3 loop spans 17 amino acids. The CDR3 region has the DNA TGTGCCAGCAGTATTCTAGGGACTAGCGGAGGGACAGATACGCAGTATTTT. Its protein is CASSILGTSGGTDTQYF.